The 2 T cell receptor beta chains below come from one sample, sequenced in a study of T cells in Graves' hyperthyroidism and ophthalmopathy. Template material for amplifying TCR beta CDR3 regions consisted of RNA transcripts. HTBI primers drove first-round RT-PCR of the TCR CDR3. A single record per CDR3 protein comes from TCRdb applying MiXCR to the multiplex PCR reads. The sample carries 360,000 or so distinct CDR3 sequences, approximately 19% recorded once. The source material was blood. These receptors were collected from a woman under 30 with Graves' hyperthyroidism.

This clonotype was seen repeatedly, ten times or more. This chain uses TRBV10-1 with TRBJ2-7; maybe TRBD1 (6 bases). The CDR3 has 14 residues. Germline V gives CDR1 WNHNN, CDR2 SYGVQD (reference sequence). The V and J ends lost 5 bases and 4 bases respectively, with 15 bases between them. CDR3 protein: CASSTGTRPYEQYF. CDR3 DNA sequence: TGCGCCAGCAGTACCGGGACACGGCCATACGAGCAGTACTTC.

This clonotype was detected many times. CDR3 in DNA: TGCAGCGTTGTCCGCAGGGTCTCTGGCTATGGCTACACCTTC. Its protein is CSVVRRVSGYGYTF. The chain links TRBV29-1 to TRBJ1-2; weak D call: TRBD1 (5 bases). The CDR3 runs 14 residues. Germline-derived CDR1 and CDR2 are SQVTM and ANQGSEA. V lost 4 bases, J lost 4 bases, and 16 bases lay in between.